This TCR beta chain was identified in a study of blood T cell repertoires in COVID-19 (dated by TCRdb to the early 2020s). Regarding the complete study: Samples from collaborators originated in the United States, Italy and Spain and spanned both the acute and convalescent phases of COVID-19. The repertoires were released in a freely available public database intended as a resource for research on the immune response to SARS-CoV-2. The samples were drawn from two sources: the first 160 participants of the ongoing ImmuneRACE study, and over 1,000 subjects contributed by 6 global collaborators. Where HLA class I and class II types were available, the types were taken from metadata supplied by the sample provider, not from assay-based typing. The material from the prospective study consisted of cDNA or gDNA derived from T cells, B-cell-depleted T cells, or PBMCs. Sample metadata almost always included a de-identified subject ID, COVID-19 status, age in years and sex. The dataset comprised deeply sampled blood TCRbeta repertoires from subjects exposed to, actively infected with, or recovered from COVID-19.

Enrolling through a virtual design, the prospective study's participants ranged in age from roughly 18 to 90 years and lived across roughly 24 United States geographic areas. In the prospective study, cohorts were assigned on the basis of participant-reported clinical history obtained from a screening survey and a study questionnaire. Mobile phlebotomists in the prospective study collected whole blood, serum and a nasopharyngeal or oropharyngeal swab from every participant. Participants in the prospective study had the option to provide additional blood draws and questionnaires over a roughly 2-month period. Before DNA extraction, prospective study blood samples were shipped either frozen or at room temperature. TCRbeta CDR3 regions were amplified from genomic DNA by means of the immunoSEQ Assay, a bias-controlled multiplex PCR. In the authors' own workflow: Within the assay, amplification of reference gene primers was used to estimate how many nucleated cells each sample contained. To quantify the absolute abundance of each unique TCRbeta CDR3 rearrangement, sequence reads were collapsed and filtered. Productive Simpson clonality was computed per sample as the square root of Simpson's diversity index over productive rearrangements. TCRdb carries this immuneACCESS record with in-frame sequences only. Its versions omit some clonotypes, under half of them owing to an unresolved V gene in the studies checked, with the rest unexplained. The D gene and trimming were derived from the DNA, and the V and J assignments and clone size from that table. This sample gives around 280,000 clones in total; around 90% of them show up just once. 1.5% to 2% of the sample is in the top ten clones.

CDR1 and CDR2 were assigned from the germline V gene as ENHRY and SYGVKD. Cut back by 2 bases and 9 bases, the V and J ends lie 14 bases apart. The CDR3, from cysteine to phenylalanine, totals 14 residues. The sequence is cut down to CDR3 DNA, 42 bases in frame from base 1. This clone has only a few counts. This receptor's antigen is unknown. Per-base qualities were not stored, and no clone one base away is much larger. Results and caveats for the whole study, not just this receptor: How much clinical and demographic metadata was included differed by source and by participant, and the metadata was provided uncurated.

The chain is assembled from TRBV10-3 and TRBJ2-1; the D region possibly corresponds to TRBD1 (5 bases align). This sequence originates from a woman in her late teens or twenties with acute COVID-19. The sample was PBMCs or T cells enriched from blood (not recorded which). The nucleotide sequence is given as TGTGCCATCAGTGAGACCGACGCTAGGGGTGAGCAGTTCTTC. It is translated as CAISETDARGEQFF.